This T cell receptor (beta chain) is from a study of T cell responses to AZD1222 COVID-19 vaccine. Overall study findings and caveats: Repertoire samples came only from after the peak T cell response.

V was trimmed by 4 bases and J by 0 bases, leaving 10 bases between them. Germline V gene lookup returns CDR1 SNHLY and CDR2 FYNNEI. CDR3 size: 15 residues. Assay used: immunoSEQ multiplex PCR; TCRdb lists only in-frame clones, some missing. The data contain about 99,000 clones, roughly 87% of them seen just once; the ten biggest clones take up just under 3%. To note about this clone: Its matching antigen is unknown.

The sequence was collected from an adult in good health. Specimen: peripheral blood, collected on day 0 of AZD1222 vaccination. The chain is built from TRBV2 and TRBJ2-1, with unresolved D. The chain's CDR3 is CASSAPGSSYNEQFF. CDR3 DNA: TGTGCCAGCAGTGCCCCTGGAAGCTCCTACAATGAGCAGTTCTTC.